This T cell receptor (beta chain) was captured by sequencing in a study of sequential checkpoint blockade in melanoma (dated by TCRdb to about 2019). Describing the broader study: Using 1:1 randomization, the trial assigned patients either to first-line nivolumab followed by ipilimumab (arm A) or to ipilimumab followed by nivolumab (arm B). Both trial sequences were followed by maintenance nivolumab. Study-wide findings and limitations: The response-prediction model combining TCR metrics and mutation burden needs validation in larger, independent patient cohorts.

Details on this clone: What antigen it recognizes has not been identified. No much larger clone exists at a distance of one base, and base qualities are not known.

Its CDR3 holds 15 amino acids, cysteine through phenylalanine. CDR3 DNA is the only sequence kept; it has 45 bases, read in frame from the first base. V lost 2 bases and J lost 5 bases, and the count of bases not matched to a germline gene is 6. From a lookup of the germline V gene (reference sequence), CDR1 and CDR2 are MNHNY and SVGAGI. The treatment or condition label, as the study defines it: randomized to nivolumab then ipilimumab (arm A) or the reverse (arm B). None of the patients in the trial had previously been given DNA-damaging chemotherapy. Live CD3+CD8+ cells negative for CD19 and CD56 were sorted from thawed PBMCs on a FACS Aria II flow cytometer. CheckMate 064, a randomized, open-label phase II trial of sequential checkpoint blockade, was the source of the samples, all of which came from patients with melanoma. Peripheral blood mononuclear cells were collected by leukapheresis, purified using Ficoll-Paque, and frozen in human serum containing roughly 9.4% DMSO. Right after sorting, the blood CD3+CD8+ cells were verified to be >95% pure, and DNA extraction followed.

TCRbeta CDR3 regions were immunosequenced from genomic DNA with the immunoSEQ Assay. Prior to high-throughput sequencing, genomic DNA was amplified by bias-controlled multiplex PCR. From the authors' description of their analysis: To quantify the absolute abundance of each unique TCRbeta CDR3 region, the sequences were collapsed and filtered. Clonality, defined as 1 minus Pielou's evenness, was calculated using productive rearrangements only. Clones with significantly greater frequencies in on-treatment versus baseline samples were identified using a previously published method. What TCRdb holds here is the immuneACCESS table cut down to in-frame rearrangements. Part of the clones is not present; checked against another copy, under half of the missing clones reflect an unresolved V gene, and the others are unexplained. Clone size and V and J calls were adopted from that table, with D and trimming inferred from the DNA. This sample lists more than 25,000 clones; roughly 80% were detected once. The ten largest clones capture about 14% of the sample.

Sequenced here: CD8+ T cells sorted from blood (inferred from file names), sampled from a patient given nivolumab and ipilimumab in sequence. The receptor's source is a human donor with melanoma. The chain employs TRBV6-6 and TRBJ2-5; 9 central bases correspond to TRBD2. The CDR3 is CASSYGRGGRETQYF. In nucleotide form, the sequence is TGTGCCAGCAGTTACGGGCGGGGGGGGCGTGAGACCCAGTACTTC.